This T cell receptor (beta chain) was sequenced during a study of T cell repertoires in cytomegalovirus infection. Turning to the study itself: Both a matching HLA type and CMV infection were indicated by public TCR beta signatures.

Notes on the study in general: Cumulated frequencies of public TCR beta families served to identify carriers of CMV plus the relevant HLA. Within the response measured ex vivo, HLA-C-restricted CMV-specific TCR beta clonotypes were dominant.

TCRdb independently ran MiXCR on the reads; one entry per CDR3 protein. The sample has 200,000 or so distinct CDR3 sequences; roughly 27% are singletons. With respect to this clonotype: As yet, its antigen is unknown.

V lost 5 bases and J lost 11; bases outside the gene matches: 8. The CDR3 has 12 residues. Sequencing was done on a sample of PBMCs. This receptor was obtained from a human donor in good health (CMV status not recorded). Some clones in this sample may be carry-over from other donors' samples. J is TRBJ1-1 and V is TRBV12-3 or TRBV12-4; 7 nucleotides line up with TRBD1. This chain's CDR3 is CASSLGTVEAFF. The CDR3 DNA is TGTGCCAGCAGTCTAGGGACAGTTGAGGCTTTCTTT.